Here is one T cell receptor (beta chain) with its context. Its antigen is unknown. This entry belongs to a study of shared clonotypes between healthy human individuals. CDR1 is SGHTA, CDR2 FQGNSA, per germline. The length of the CDR3 is 13 residues. The ends lost 5 bases at V and 7 bases at J; junction bases unmatched: 4. Replicate PCRs for sorted subsets used roughly 200 ng DNA; this equaled tens of thousands of T cell genomes. The assay was immunoSEQ multiplex PCR, and TCRdb's table has in-frame clones only and misses some. The repertoire holds 950,000 to 1,100,000 clones, with approximately 72% as singletons. Study-wide results and caveats: Non-shared clonotypes had lower generation probabilities than those shared by all four donors. Rarefaction showed that sequencing of sorted subsets was incomplete (despite large depth).

Splitting the CD4+ cells yielded a CD45RA+ naive subset and a CD45RA-negative memory subset. Input material: memory CD4+ T cells sorted from blood. Subset: CD45RA-negative fraction. J is TRBJ1-5 and V is TRBV7-2, with TRBD1 matching 8 bases. The TCR originated in a man younger than 35 in good health. The CDR3 nucleotides read TGTGCCAGCAGCCCGGACAGGGTCCAGCCCCAGCATTTT. This codes for CASSPDRVQPQHF.